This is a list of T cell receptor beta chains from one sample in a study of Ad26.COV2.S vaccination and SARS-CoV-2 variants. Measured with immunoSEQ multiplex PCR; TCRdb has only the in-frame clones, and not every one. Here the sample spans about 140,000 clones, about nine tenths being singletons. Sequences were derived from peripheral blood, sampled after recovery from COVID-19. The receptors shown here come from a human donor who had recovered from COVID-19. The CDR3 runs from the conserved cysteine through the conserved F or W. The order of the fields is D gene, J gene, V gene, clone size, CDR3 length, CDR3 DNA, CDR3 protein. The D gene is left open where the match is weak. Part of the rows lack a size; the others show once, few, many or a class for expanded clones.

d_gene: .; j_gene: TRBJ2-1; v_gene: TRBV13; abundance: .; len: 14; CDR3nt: TGTGCCAGCAGCCCCCCTTCCGGCTACAATGAGCAGTTCTTC; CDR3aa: CASSPPSGYNEQFF
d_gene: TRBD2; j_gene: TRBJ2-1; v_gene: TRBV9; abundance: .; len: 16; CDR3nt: TGTGCCAGCAGCCCCCTGGGACTAGCGGACTACAATGAGCAGTTCTTC; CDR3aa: CASSPLGLADYNEQFF
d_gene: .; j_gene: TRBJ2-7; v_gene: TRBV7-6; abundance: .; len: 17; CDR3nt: TGTGCCAGCAGCTTTATCGTTTTGCGGCGGGTCTACTACGAGCAGTACTTC; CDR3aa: CASSFIVLRRVYYEQYF
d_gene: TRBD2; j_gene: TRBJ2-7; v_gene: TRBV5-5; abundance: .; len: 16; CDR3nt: TGTGCCAGCAGATACGACCTAAGCGGGGAAACCTACGAGCAGTACTTC; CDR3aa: CASRYDLSGETYEQYF
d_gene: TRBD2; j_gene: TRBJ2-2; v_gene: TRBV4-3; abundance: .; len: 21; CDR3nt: TGCGCCAGCAGCCAAGACTTGTTCAGGCGGGGGGCAACCCTGAACACCGGGGAGCTGTTTTTT; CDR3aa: CASSQDLFRRGATLNTGELFF
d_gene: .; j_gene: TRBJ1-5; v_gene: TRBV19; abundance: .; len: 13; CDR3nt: TGTGCCAGTAGTTCAGGGTGGGGTCAGCCCCAGCATTTT; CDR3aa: CASSSGWGQPQHF
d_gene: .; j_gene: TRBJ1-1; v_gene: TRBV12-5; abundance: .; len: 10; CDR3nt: TGTGCTAGTGGTTTGGAAGAAGCTTTCTTT; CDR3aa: CASGLEEAFF
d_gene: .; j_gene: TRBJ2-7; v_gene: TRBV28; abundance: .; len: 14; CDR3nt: TGTGCCAGCACCCTGGGGCAGTCGCCCTACGAGCAGTACTTC; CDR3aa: CASTLGQSPYEQYF
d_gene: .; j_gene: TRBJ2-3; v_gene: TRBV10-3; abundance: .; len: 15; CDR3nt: TGTGCCATCAGTGGTACGAGGATGGGGACAGATACGCAGTATTTT; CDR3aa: CAISGTRMGTDTQYF
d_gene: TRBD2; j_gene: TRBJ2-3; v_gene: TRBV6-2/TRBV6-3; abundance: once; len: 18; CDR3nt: TGTGCCAGCAGTTACCCTAGCGGGGGCCCGCTCGCCGTAGATACGCAGTATTTT; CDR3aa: CASSYPSGGPLAVDTQYF
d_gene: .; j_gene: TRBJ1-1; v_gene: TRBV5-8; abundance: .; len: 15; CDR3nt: TGTGCCAGCAGCTTCGGACAATTCGTCGACACTGAAGCTTTCTTT; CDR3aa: CASSFGQFVDTEAFF
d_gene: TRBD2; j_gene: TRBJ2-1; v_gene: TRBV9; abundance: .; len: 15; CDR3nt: TGTGCCAGCAGCGTAGGGACTAGCGGGGGGGATGAGCAGTTCTTC; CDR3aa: CASSVGTSGGDEQFF
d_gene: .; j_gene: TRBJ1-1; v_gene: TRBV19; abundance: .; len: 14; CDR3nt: TGTGCCAGTAGCTTGGGGCCGATGAACACTGAAGCTTTCTTT; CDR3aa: CASSLGPMNTEAFF
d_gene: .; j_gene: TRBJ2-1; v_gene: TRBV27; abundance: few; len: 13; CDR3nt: TGTGCCAGCAGTTTCCGGGGCCGGGGTGAGCAGTTCTTC; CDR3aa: CASSFRGRGEQFF
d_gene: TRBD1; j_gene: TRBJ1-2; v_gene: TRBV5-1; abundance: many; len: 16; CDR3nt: TGCGCCAGCAGCCTCGGACAGGGAGTGATGGGGTCTGGCTACACCTTC; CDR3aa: CASSLGQGVMGSGYTF
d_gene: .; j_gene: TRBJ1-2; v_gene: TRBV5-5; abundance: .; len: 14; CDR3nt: TGTGCCAGCAGCACGCAAGACGGGAACTATGGCTACACCTTC; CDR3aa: CASSTQDGNYGYTF
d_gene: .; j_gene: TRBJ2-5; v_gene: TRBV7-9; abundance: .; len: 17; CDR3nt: TGTGCCAGCAGCCCAGGGGTTTGGCAGGATTCCGAGGAGACCCAGTACTTC; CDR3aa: CASSPGVWQDSEETQYF
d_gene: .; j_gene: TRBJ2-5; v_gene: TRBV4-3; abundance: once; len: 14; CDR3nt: TGCGCCAGCAGCCAGGAGTGGTCCCGTGAGACCCAGTACTTC; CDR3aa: CASSQEWSRETQYF
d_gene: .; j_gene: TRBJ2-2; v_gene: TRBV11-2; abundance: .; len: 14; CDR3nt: TGTGCCAGCAGCCTGACTGATAACACCGGGGAGCTGTTTTTT; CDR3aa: CASSLTDNTGELFF
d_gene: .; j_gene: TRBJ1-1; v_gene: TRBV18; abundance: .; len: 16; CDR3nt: TGTGCCAGCTCACGTCCACCGTTGAGGGGCGACACTGAAGCTTTCTTT; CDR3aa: CASSRPPLRGDTEAFF
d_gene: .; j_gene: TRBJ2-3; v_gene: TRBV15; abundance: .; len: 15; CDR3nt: TGTGCCACCAGCTTTCAAGAGCCTGGCACAGATACGCAGTATTTT; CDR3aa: CATSFQEPGTDTQYF
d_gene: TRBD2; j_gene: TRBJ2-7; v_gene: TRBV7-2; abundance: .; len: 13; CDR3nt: TGTGCCAGCAGCTCACCCACACGGGAGGCGCAGTACTTC; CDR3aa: CASSSPTREAQYF
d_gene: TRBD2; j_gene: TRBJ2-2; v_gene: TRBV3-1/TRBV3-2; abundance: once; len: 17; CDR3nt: TGTGCCAGCAGCGCCCTCGGTGCGGGGGGGCTAAGCGGGGAGCTGTTTTTT; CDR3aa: CASSALGAGGLSGELFF
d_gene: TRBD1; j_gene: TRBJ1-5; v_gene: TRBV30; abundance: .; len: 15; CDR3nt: TGTGCCTGGAGTGCGTCAACCTTCAGGGGGCAGCCCCAGCATTTT; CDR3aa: CAWSASTFRGQPQHF
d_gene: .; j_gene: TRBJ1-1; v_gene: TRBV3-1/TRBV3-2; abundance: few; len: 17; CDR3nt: TGTGCCAGCAGCCCCCCCGTCTACAGCGGAGGAGACACTGAAGCTTTCTTT; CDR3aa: CASSPPVYSGGDTEAFF
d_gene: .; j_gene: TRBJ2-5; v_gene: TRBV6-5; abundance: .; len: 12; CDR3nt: TGTGCCAGCGGAAAGGCAGAGGAGACCCAGTACTTC; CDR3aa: CASGKAEETQYF
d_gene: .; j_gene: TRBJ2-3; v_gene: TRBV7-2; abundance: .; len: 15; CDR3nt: TGTGCCAGCCTCTTATCCCATGGGCGCACAGATACGCAGTATTTT; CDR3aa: CASLLSHGRTDTQYF
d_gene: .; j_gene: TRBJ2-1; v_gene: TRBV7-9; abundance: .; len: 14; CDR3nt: TGTGCCAGCAGCCCTCCCGGGGCACGCAATGAGCAGTTCTTC; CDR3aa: CASSPPGARNEQFF
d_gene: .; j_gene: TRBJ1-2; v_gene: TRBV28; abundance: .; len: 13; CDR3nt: TGTGCCAGCAGCCGGACCTCCCTTACCGGCTACACCTTC; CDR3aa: CASSRTSLTGYTF